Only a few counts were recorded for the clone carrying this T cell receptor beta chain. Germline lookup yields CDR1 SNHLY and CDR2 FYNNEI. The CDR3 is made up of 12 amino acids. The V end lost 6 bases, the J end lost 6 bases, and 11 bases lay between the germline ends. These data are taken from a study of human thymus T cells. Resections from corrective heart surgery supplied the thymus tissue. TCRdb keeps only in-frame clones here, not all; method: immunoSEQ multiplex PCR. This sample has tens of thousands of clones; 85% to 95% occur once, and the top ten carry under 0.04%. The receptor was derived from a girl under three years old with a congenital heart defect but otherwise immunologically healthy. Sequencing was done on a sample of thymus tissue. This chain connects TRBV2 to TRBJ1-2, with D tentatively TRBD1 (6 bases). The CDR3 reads CASRDRFNGYTF. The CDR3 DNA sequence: TGTGCCAGCAGGGACAGATTCAATGGCTACACCTTC.